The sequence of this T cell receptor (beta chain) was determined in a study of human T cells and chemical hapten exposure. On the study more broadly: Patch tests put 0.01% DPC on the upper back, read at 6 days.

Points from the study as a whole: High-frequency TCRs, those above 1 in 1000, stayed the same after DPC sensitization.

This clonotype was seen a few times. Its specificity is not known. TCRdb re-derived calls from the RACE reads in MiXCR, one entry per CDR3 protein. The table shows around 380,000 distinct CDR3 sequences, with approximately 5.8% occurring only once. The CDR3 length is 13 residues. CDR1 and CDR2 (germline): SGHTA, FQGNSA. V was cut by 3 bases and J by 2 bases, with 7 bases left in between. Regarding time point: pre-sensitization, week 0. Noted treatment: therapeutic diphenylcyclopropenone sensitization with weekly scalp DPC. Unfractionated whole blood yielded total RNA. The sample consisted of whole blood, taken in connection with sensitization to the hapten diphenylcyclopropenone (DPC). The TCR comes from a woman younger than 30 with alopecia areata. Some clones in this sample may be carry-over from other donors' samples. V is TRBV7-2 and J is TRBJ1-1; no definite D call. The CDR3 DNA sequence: TGTGCCAGCAGCTTTGACACAAACACTGAAGCTTTCTTT. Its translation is CASSFDTNTEAFF.